This T cell receptor (beta chain) was observed in a study of cytomegalovirus exposure and HLA in healthy donors (dated by TCRdb to 2016 to 2017). Describing the broader study: An earlier analysis of a few hundred of the donors reported 276 Gb of sequence data and around 100 million unique TCR beta sequences obtained from some 200 million T cells. Typing coverage varied by locus: roughly 620-640 donors for A, B, C, DRB1 and DQB1; approximately 520 for DQA1; about 600 for DPA1; 450 to 480 for DPB1. HLA typing included class I and class II loci at four-digit resolution. In addition to the first cohort of 666 subjects, a separate validation cohort of 130 or so different subjects was used. The study aimed to test whether signatures of past pathogen exposure could be identified by cataloging public T cell receptors. High-throughput TCR immunosequencing, statistical association of individual TCRs with disease status, and machine learning were combined to predict cytomegalovirus infection status. All discovery cohort repertoires had been generated on a single sequencing platform. Donor age, sex, ethnicity and CMV serostatus were compiled together with the repertoire data. About five DR-DQ haplotypes were handled as single units for association and clustering because linkage in the cohort was strong. A later analysis re-examined previously published TCR beta repertoires from 610 or so donors and added high-resolution HLA genotyping to investigate patterns of TCR occurrence. An earlier analysis of approximately 640 of the donors applied high-throughput TCR beta sequencing to assess whether each TCR beta V gene segment acted as functional or pseudogenic. The study used immunosequencing to profile the T cell repertoires of hundreds of subjects and linked those repertoires to cytomegalovirus serostatus. Across 398 genotyped donors of the cohort, an average of roughly 250,000 unique TCR beta nucleotide sequences per donor were sequenced, and around 19% of those sequences were non-productive. Among the roughly 390 genotyped donors, approximately 81% belonged to the genetic ancestry cluster associated with self-reported Caucasian donors. In the later analysis, no new phenotypic data were used to find candidate immune exposures; instead, reliance was placed on TCR beta sequences and their occurrence across donors. A later genetic analysis used genome-wide SNP genotypes for about 55% of the 666 donors, treating that subset as a discovery cohort. An early release covering about 600 HLA-typed donors comprised roughly 300 gigabases of sequencing data and 65 million to 100 million unique TCR sequences.

A remark on this clone: The specificity of this receptor is unknown. Base qualities are not recorded, but no much larger clone differs from it by a single base.

The method was the immunoSEQ multiplex PCR assay. For the multiplex PCR, a mixture combining 60 forward primers for TCR Vbeta segments and 13 reverse primers for TCR Jbeta segments was used. A multiplex PCR assay on genomic DNA amplified the CDR3 region of rearranged TCR beta genes. The amplified TCR beta libraries were sequenced on the Illumina HiSeq System as 87-base-pair reads. The source study handled its data this way. A later analysis tallied around 87 million unique TCR beta chains across the 650 to 750 repertoires, and 10 million to 11 million of those chains were shared by two or more donors. A nearest-neighbor algorithm error-corrected the raw reads and collapsed the reads into unique sequences, merging closely related sequences to remove PCR and sequencing errors. CDR3 sequences were aligned to IMGT reference sequences to assign V, D and J gene segments. Each retained sequence needed at least a six-nucleotide match to both a V gene segment and a J gene segment. A rearrangement was called productive if the CDR3 had no stop codons and remained in frame with V and J, and every other rearrangement was called non-productive. CDR3 was defined by IMGT convention, running from the second conserved V-encoded cysteine to the conserved J-encoded phenylalanine. In an earlier analysis of just under 600 of the donors, sequences lacking an unambiguous match to a single V gene segment were excluded. In an earlier analysis of some 590 of the donors, a V segment was called functional when productive rearrangements were above 56.7%, and segregating when the standard deviation between donors exceeded 5%. A statistical classification framework was built for diagnosing cytomegalovirus status from the catalog of TCR beta chain sequences. In a later analysis, V and J genes were assigned by comparing TCR nucleotide sequences against IMGT/GENE-DB human TR gene sequences. The TCRdist pipeline was used in a later analysis to assign CDR3 sequences and most-parsimonious VDJ recombination scenarios. In a later analysis, each TCR beta chain was defined by its CDR3 amino acid sequence together with its V-gene family, and reads lacking a unique V-gene family were excluded. To address suspected cross-contamination and a sequencing artifact, a later analysis removed around 600 highly shared, low-generation-probability nucleotide sequences. A later analysis calculated a clonal expansion index for each public chain from normalized within-repertoire ranks of inferred template counts. A later analysis computed generation probabilities with a VDJ recombination model fitted to out-of-frame rearrangements, and checked the results against IGoR. A later analysis scored TCR-TCR, TCR-HLA and TCR-CMV co-occurrence with hypergeometric tests, applying a repertoire-size bias correction to TCR pairs. A later analysis estimated false discovery rates by permuting HLA or CMV assignments 20 times. In a later analysis, co-occurring TCRs were grouped using DBSCAN, and TCRdist sequence similarity was added for clustering within HLA-allele-positive subsets. Repertoires with fewer than 30,000 or more than 120,000 public chains were left out of co-occurrence clustering, as were four to six repertoires with anomalous nucleotide sharing. TCRdb took over this immuneACCESS table, retaining in-frame rearrangements with V and J assigned. Such tables are incomplete; in checked studies, under half of the missing clones stem from an unresolved V gene, and the remainder is unexplained. The V and J calls and clone size are taken from that table; D and trimming were inferred from the DNA. The sample table records approximately 110,000 clones; 70% of these occur just once. The ten largest account for roughly a tenth of the sample.

CDR1 MNHEY and CDR2 SMNVEV were looked up in the germline V gene (reference sequence). The CDR3 runs 13 residues from the cysteine to the phenylalanine. Only CDR3 DNA is held: 39 bases, read in frame from base 1. At the junction V is shortened by 6 bases and J by 0 bases, with 7 bases in between. In total, 600 or so healthy bone marrow donors made up the cohort. At the time of sampling, all cohort members were nominally healthy, though unrecorded immune exposures were likely present. The donor was CMV seropositive and was included in the group of almost 300 seropositive cohort members. Each donor provided a peripheral blood sample, and peripheral blood mononuclear cells were used for TCR beta sequencing. Genomic DNA was extracted from the blood cell samples with the Qiagen DNeasy Blood Extraction Kit. Overall study outcomes, separate from this receptor: At a false discovery rate of 0.05, a later analysis linked 15,000 to 20,000 TCR beta sequences to specific HLA alleles. An association between a missense DCLRE1C variant and V-gene and J-gene trimming of TCR beta chains was found in a later genetic analysis and replicated in an independent cohort. In vitro tests confirmed that three of the cytomegalovirus-associated TCR beta chains recognize cytomegalovirus antigens. For the cohort, immune exposure information was limited to CMV serostatus. Most TCR sequences were observed very rarely across donors, whereas some public TCRs were present in many individuals. This cohort had only TCR beta chains sequenced, and the lack of alpha or paired-chain data limited which features could be detected. Sequencing depth was assumed to be roughly uniform across donors in the presence/absence analyses, though that assumption may not hold. The authors suggested that the approach could potentially be extended to other disease states and immunological phenotypes. Because counts were too low, under 20 rarely observed V segments, including chromosome 9 orphons, were left out of the earlier analysis of roughly 600 of the donors. Some IMGT-functional V segments, including TRBV6-2 and TRBV6-3, could not be told apart with the 87-base-pair reads, so those segments were excluded. The study listed 170 or so TCR beta chains as associated with cytomegalovirus. A group of highly shared sequence variants was considered likely to be a technical artifact of the sequencing pipeline. In a later analysis, the rate of TCR association differed among HLA loci, with DRB1 alleles having the most associated TCRs and HLA-C alleles having the fewest. When HLA alleles, especially DR and DQ, strongly co-occurred, TCR associations were difficult to assign to individual alleles. Compared with the approximately 720-donor mean, donors in an Asian-associated ancestry cluster had fewer N-insertions in productive TCRs, according to a later genetic analysis. Broadly in line with IMGT annotations, most TCR beta V segments showed up in productive rearrangements about 87% or about 30% of the time in an earlier analysis of 587 of the donors. A later analysis found that HLA-associated TCR beta chains were more clonally expanded and had lower generation probabilities than equally common non-associated chains. Correlated functional status among segregating V segments might reflect linkage disequilibrium, but an unknown experimental factor could not be ruled out. Because some donors lacked HLA typing at each locus, the association tests relied only on the typed subset. According to a later analysis, most CMV-associated TCR beta chains appeared to be HLA-restricted, and the HLA associations seemed to be driven largely by CMV exposure. A further reported finding was that TCR beta sequences accurately predicted the HLA-A and HLA-B alleles for most subjects in the first cohort. A later analysis reported that several top co-occurrence clusters appeared linked to parvovirus B19, influenza, CMV and Epstein-Barr virus. In both the original and validation cohorts, the classifier was reported to diagnose cytomegalovirus status with high specificity and sensitivity.

This chain is built from TRBV27 and TRBJ2-3; TRBD1 is perhaps the D gene, given 5 matching bases. This clonotype was sampled from a man aged 35-49 years in good health and CMV-seropositive. Material for sequencing was PBMCs. The CDR3 protein: CASRGHSTDTQYF. The nucleotide sequence is TGTGCCAGCAGGGGGCATAGCACAGATACGCAGTATTTT.